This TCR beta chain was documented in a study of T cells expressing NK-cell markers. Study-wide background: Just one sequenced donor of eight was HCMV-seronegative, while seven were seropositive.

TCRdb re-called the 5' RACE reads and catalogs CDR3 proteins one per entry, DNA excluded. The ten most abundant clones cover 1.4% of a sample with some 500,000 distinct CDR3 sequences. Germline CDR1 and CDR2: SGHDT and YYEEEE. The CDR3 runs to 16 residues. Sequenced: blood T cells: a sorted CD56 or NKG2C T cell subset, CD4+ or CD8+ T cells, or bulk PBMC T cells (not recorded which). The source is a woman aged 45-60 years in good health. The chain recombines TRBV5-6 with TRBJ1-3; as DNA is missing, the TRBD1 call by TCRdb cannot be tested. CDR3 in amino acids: CASSLNRGASGNTIYF.